The clone carrying this T cell receptor (beta chain) came up a few times. Its antigen remains unidentified. Trimming at V came to 4 bases and at J to 6 bases, leaving 9 bases not matched to a gene. Looked up from germline, CDR1 is MRHNA and CDR2 is SNTAGT. The CDR3 length is 16 residues. This sample was included in a study of CD4 T cells in relation to SARS-CoV-2 and coronaviruses. Sequenced by immunoSEQ multiplex PCR; TCRdb stores in-frame clones only, minus some. The table includes some 38,000 clones, around four fifths detected once. The receptor was isolated from an adult with COVID-19. Input material: memory CD4+ T cells from PBMCs, cultured in vitro. The rearrangement links TRBV6-4 to TRBJ2-1; 10 bases agree with TRBD1. CDR3 residues: CASSGSGGTGVNEQFF. The CDR3 region has the DNA TGTGCCAGCAGTGGTAGTGGTGGGACAGGGGTCAATGAGCAGTTCTTC.